This TCR beta chain was captured by sequencing in a study of blood T cell repertoires in COVID-19. Those enrolled, adults aged roughly 18 to 100 years, came from some 25 US areas. Categorization into cohorts depended on clinical history that participants reported. Before being deemed recovered, Cohort 3 donors had two negative PCRs, clearance, or symptom resolution. The V gene end was trimmed by 4 bases and the J gene end by 2 bases; junction bases not matched to a gene: 12. CDR3 length: 18 amino acids. Libraries were prepared by immunoSEQ multiplex PCR; TCRdb keeps only in-frame clonotypes and omits some of them. The sample holds about 270,000 clones, roughly 86% seen once.

V is TRBV23-1 and J is TRBJ2-7, with TRBD2 matching over 12 bases. TRBV23-1 is recorded as an ORF, its role being uncertain. This TCR came from a woman between 25 and 40 years old who had recovered from COVID-19. The sequenced sample consisted of PBMCs or T cells enriched from blood (not recorded which). The CDR3 loop reads CASSPLLAGGKGTYEQYF. The DNA for the CDR3 is TGCGCCAGCAGTCCCTTACTAGCGGGGGGTAAGGGAACCTACGAGCAGTACTTC.